This T cell receptor (gamma chain) was captured by sequencing in a study of γδ T cells in repeated Plasmodium falciparum infection (dated by TCRdb to the early 2020s). About the study as a whole: Malian children exposed to intense seasonal malaria transmission were enrolled in the natural-infection arm and compared with Australian children matched for age and gender. The study examined how repeated Plasmodium falciparum infection shapes the human gammadelta T cell repertoire, using natural infection in Mali and controlled human malaria infection. Four controlled human malaria infections were administered to roughly 5 malaria-naive U.S. adults over around 600 days by bites from P. falciparum NF54-infected Anopheles stephensi mosquitoes. Malian gammadelta TCR repertoires were analysed cross-sectionally during no-transmission periods and longitudinally across acute febrile malaria episodes. Samples from controlled-infection subjects were taken at baseline, right before selected infections, and 21 days after each infection. Summary of the overall study and its limitations: The Malian cohort came from a small rural village of predominantly one ethnic group, limiting generalizability. Vgamma9/Vdelta2+ TCR repertoires kept a highly stable polyclonal repertoire across time and infection, and many TCRgamma sequences overlapped between individuals. Because the controlled-infection cohort was small, analysis of inter-individual variability in gammadelta T cell responses was limited. In Vdelta2-negative, largely Vdelta1+, gammadelta TCR repertoires, repeated controlled infections appeared to drive waves of new clonotype selection. Compared with the repertoires of Australian children, the Vdelta2-negative gammadelta TCR repertoires of Malian children appeared more clonally expanded, less diverse and less shared.

CDR3 length: 13 amino acids, cysteine to phenylalanine. The read is trimmed to its CDR3 DNA, 39 bases read in frame from base 1. Looking up the germline V gene (reference sequence) yields CDR1 GITISATS and CDR2 ISYDGTV. For bulk TCR repertoire analysis, Vgamma9/Vdelta2+ and Vdelta2-negative gammadelta T cell populations were isolated by flow sorting from peripheral blood mononuclear cells. The method was multiplex PCR. Sequencer: Illumina MiSeq. Each sorted gammadelta T cell sample was sequenced for both the TCR gamma (TRG) and TCR delta (TRD) chains. The authors' pipeline ran thus. The repertoire analyses used clonotype tree plots, the accumulated frequency of the top 20 clonotypes, and diversity index (DI) and D75 metrics. Public reads were reanalyzed in TCRdb with CATT, and rows carrying the same DNA were merged afterwards. TCRdb, not the original authors, processed these V and J calls. In all, the sample holds 20,000 to 30,000 gamma-chain clones, and over 2.5% of those were seen once. 25% to 40% of the sample is held by the ten biggest clonotypes.

This clone was counted ten times or more. It has no known antigen specificity. A far larger clone is one nucleotide away, so this likely arose from a read error. The sample has other DNA sequences that encode this CDR3 too. Rearrangement joined TRGV9 to TRGJ1 or TRGJ2. Sequencing was done on a sample of gamma-delta T cells from blood. This receptor was identified in a pool of human donors (malaria-infected and uninfected, not separated). This receptor carries the CDR3 CALWEWNYYKKLF. The DNA sequence reads TGTGCCTTGTGGGAGTGGAATTATTATAAGAAGCTCTTT.